What follows describes a single T cell receptor (beta chain). Its antigen remains unidentified. This sample is part of a study of long-term antiretroviral therapy in people with HIV. Study-wide points: Clonotypes expanded prior to ART showed repertoire dominance at all sampled time points. Specimen acquisition occurred between 2004 and 2017, potentially under older ART regimens. Diversity went up after ART and still fell short of transplant donor controls.

CDR1 is LNHNV, CDR2 YYDKDF, per germline (reference sequence). The CDR3 has 14 residues. V dropped 5 bases and J dropped 3 bases, with 12 bases sitting between them. It was version v3.0 of the immunoSEQ assay that was run at survey level. Generated by immunoSEQ multiplex PCR, the TCRdb table keeps only in-frame clones and is missing some. The table lists 25,000 to 35,000 clones, around 96% of them singletons, with approximately 2.5% in the top ten. Material: unsorted PBMCs, obtained 6.5 to 6.6 years after starting antiretroviral therapy. V is TRBV15 and J is TRBJ2-3; a weak D match, TRBD2 (6 bases). The receptor was isolated from a man in his thirties or forties with HIV. CDR3 loop: CATSLGGRTDTQYF. CDR3 nucleotides: TGTGCCACCAGCCTCGGGGGAAGGACAGATACGCAGTATTTT.